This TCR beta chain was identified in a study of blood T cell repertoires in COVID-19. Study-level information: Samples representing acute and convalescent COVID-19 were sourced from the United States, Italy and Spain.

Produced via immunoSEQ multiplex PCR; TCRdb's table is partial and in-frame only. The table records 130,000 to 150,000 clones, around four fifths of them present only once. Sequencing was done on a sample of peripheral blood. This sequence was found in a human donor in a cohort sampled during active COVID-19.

CDR3 protein: CASAREGETQYF. The CDR3 nucleotides read TGTGCCAGCGCTCGGGAAGGGGAGACCCAGTACTTC. This chain connects TRBV6-5 to TRBJ2-5; D is possibly TRBD2 (5 bases). The V end lost 8 bases, the J end lost 5 bases, and 12 bases lay between the germline ends. The CDR3 runs 12 residues. CDR1 MNHEY and CDR2 SVGAGI come from the germline V gene.